A single sample gave rise to the 21 T cell receptor beta chains below, sequenced in a study of PD-L1 blockade in urothelial cancer. Some clones are missing from TCRdb's copy, which holds only in-frame ones; the method was immunoSEQ multiplex PCR. The sample yields under 95,000 clones, more than 70% seen once. Time point in this sample: pretreatment peripheral blood. This material consisted of PBMCs, taken around atezolizumab (anti-PD-L1) treatment. These receptors were taken from a man in his fifties or sixties with urothelial cancer.

V usage is TRBV5-1 and J usage is TRBJ2-3; possibly TRBD1 for D (6 bases). Germline loops: CDR1 SGHRS, CDR2 YFSETQ. The CDR3 is made up of 15 amino acids. V lost 0 bases and J lost 3, with 11 bases in between. CDR3 in amino acids: CASSLGTEKTDTQYF. CDR3 DNA: TGCGCCAGCAGCTTGGGGACAGAAAAGACAGATACGCAGTATTTT.

This clone has a single count. J is TRBJ2-2 and V is TRBV5-4, with 14 bases that match TRBD2. The V gene's germline CDR1 is SGHNT and CDR2 YYREEE (reference sequence). CDR3 size: 17 residues. The V gene end was trimmed by 4 bases and the J gene end by 7 bases; junction bases not matched to a gene: 9. Here the CDR3 reads CASSPGGGLAGGGELFF. CDR3 DNA: TGTGCCAGCAGCCCCGGGGGTGGACTAGCGGGGGGCGGGGAGCTGTTTTTT. The full variable domain, rest sourced from reference TRBV5-4 and TRBJ2-2, is ETGVTQSPTHLIKTRGQQVTLRCSSQSGHNTVSWYQQALGQGPQFIFQYYREEENGRGNFPPRFSGLQFPNYSSELNVNALELDDSALYLCASSPGGGLAGGGELFFGEGSRLTVL.

This clone came up a few times. Other DNA sequences within the sample encode an identical CDR3. V usage is TRBV7-2 and J usage is TRBJ1-5, with D unclear. CDR3 length: 15 amino acids. V lost 0 bases, J lost 5 bases, and 11 bases lay in between. CDR1 SGHTA and CDR2 FQGNSA come from the germline V gene. This chain's CDR3 is CASSLAGGGDQPQHF. CDR3 bases: TGTGCCAGCAGCTTAGCTGGCGGCGGGGATCAGCCCCAGCATTTT.

The rearrangement links TRBV9 to TRBJ2-7; D is perhaps TRBD1 (6 bases). Germline lookup yields CDR1 SGDLS and CDR2 YYNGEE. Trimming stripped 4 bases from V and 3 bases from J, with 26 bases between. The CDR3 loop spans 18 amino acids. The CDR3: CASSPHPARAGANYEQYF. The CDR3 DNA is TGTGCCAGCAGCCCCCACCCCGCCCGTGCAGGGGCAAACTACGAGCAGTACTTC.

This clone was counted between two and nine times. The J gene is TRBJ1-1, the V gene TRBV6-6, with 12 bases fitting TRBD1. The trim removed 8 bases at V and 5 bases at J, leaving 3 bases unmatched. The CDR3 consists of 13 residues. From germline, CDR1 is MNHNY and CDR2 SVGAGI (reference sequence). The CDR3 loop reads CASEGQGATEAFF. The CDR3, as DNA: TGTGCCAGCGAGGGACAGGGGGCGACTGAAGCTTTCTTT.

The chain employs TRBV27 and TRBJ1-1; D is undetermined. The CDR3 spans 13 residues. Germline lookup yields CDR1 MNHEY and CDR2 SMNVEV (reference sequence). Trimming removed 8 bases at V and 1 base at J, with 11 bases between. The CDR3 DNA reads TGTGCCAGCCGGCCCCCAGGGAACACTGAAGCTTTCTTT. Its translation is CASRPPGNTEAFF.

This chain's CDR3 is CASSLVSENTEAFF. The CDR3 nucleotides read TGTGCCAGCAGCTTAGTGAGCGAGAACACTGAAGCTTTCTTT. The gene calls are TRBV7-8 and TRBJ1-1; no clear D gene. CDR1 and CDR2 (germline): SGHVS, FQNEAQ. CDR3 length: 14 residues. Trimming pared 1 base from V and 1 base from J, leaving 7 bases between. The entire variable domain, with the rest obtained from reference TRBV7-8 and TRBJ1-1, is as follows: GAGVSQSPRYKVAKRGQDVALRCDPISGHVSLFWYQQALGQGPEFLTYFQNEAQLDKSGLPSDRFFAERPEGSVSTLKIQRTQQEDSAVYLCASSLVSENTEAFFGQGTRLTVV.

The chain links TRBV2 to TRBJ2-5; maybe TRBD2 (5 bases). V was shortened by 0 bases and J by 2 bases, with 16 bases between the two germline ends. CDR1 and CDR2 (germline): SNHLY, FYNNEI. The CDR3 length is 17 residues. In nucleotides, the CDR3 is TGTGCCAGCAGTGAAGCGATCGGGAAAAGGAGTCAAGAGACCCAGTACTTC. This encodes CASSEAIGKRSQETQYF.

In this sample, this clone turned up a few times. The V call is TRBV7-6, the J call TRBJ2-1; D gene uncertain. CDR3 length: 14 residues. With 5 bases removed from V and 0 bases from J, the gap between germline ends came to 8 bases. Germline-derived CDR1 and CDR2 are SGHVS and FNYEAQ. DNA of the CDR3: TGTGCCAGCAGCCCGTCTACCTCCTACAATGAGCAGTTCTTC. This translates into CASSPSTSYNEQFF.

The chain employs TRBV18 and TRBJ2-7, with TRBD1 identical over 9 bases. Per germline, CDR1 KGHSH and CDR2 LQKENI. The CDR3 runs to 14 residues. V lost 6 bases to trimming and J lost 2 bases; unmatched junction nucleotides: 5. CDR3 sequence reads: CASSPGTGTYEQYF. CDR3 DNA sequence: TGTGCCAGCTCTCCCGGGACAGGGACCTACGAGCAGTACTTC.

This clone appeared a single time. The chain is built from TRBV7-3 and TRBJ1-1; 9 nucleotides match TRBD1. The germline gives CDR1 SGHTA, CDR2 FQGTGA. This CDR3 has 14 amino acids. V lost 5 bases to trimming and J lost 2 bases; unmatched junction nucleotides: 3. DNA for the CDR3: TGTGCCAGCAGCGAACAGGGGGCAAACACTGAAGCTTTCTTT. It specifies CASSEQGANTEAFF.

The chain carries TRBV28 and TRBJ2-1, with TRBD1 identical over 7 bases. CDR3 length equals 15 residues. Germline trimming cut 2 bases from V and 1 base from J; bases unmatched to any gene: 2. Germline V gene sequence: CDR1 MDHEN, CDR2 SYDVKM. CDR3 bases: TGTGCCAGCAGTTTAGTACAGGGGTCCTACAATGAGCAGTTCTTC. Translation gives CASSLVQGSYNEQFF.

The CDR3 spells CASSIGTEAYGYTF. CDR3 nucleotides: TGTGCCAGCAGCATCGGGACAGAAGCTTATGGCTACACCTTC. The chain uses TRBV7-2 and TRBJ1-2; 7 nucleotides line up with TRBD1. The germline CDR1 and CDR2 sequences are SGHTA and FQGNSA. The CDR3 consists of 14 residues. The V gene end was trimmed by 5 bases and the J gene end by 5 bases; junction bases not matched to a gene: 8.

This chain connects TRBV11-3 to TRBJ2-7; D remains unclear. CDR3 length: 15 amino acids. Germline assignment: CDR1 SGHNT and CDR2 YENEEA. Trimming pared 6 bases from V and 3 bases from J, leaving 18 bases between. CDR3 region: CASSPTPGGYYEQYF. The CDR3, as DNA: TGTGCCAGCAGTCCAACCCCGGGTGGCTACTACGAGCAGTACTTC. The whole variable domain, filled in from reference TRBV11-3 and TRBJ2-7, reads EAGVVQSPRYKIIEKKQPVAFWCNPISGHNTLYWYLQNLGQGPELLIRYENEEAVDDSQLPKDRFSAERLKGVDSTLKIQPAELGDSAVYLCASSPTPGGYYEQYFGPGTRLTVT.

The gene calls are TRBV27 and TRBJ1-2; no clear D. V was trimmed by 2 bases and J by 6 bases, leaving 10 bases between them. This CDR3 is 13 amino acids long. In germline, CDR1 is MNHEY, CDR2 SMNVEV (reference sequence). The CDR3 protein is CASSLLVGDGYTF. CDR3 in DNA: TGTGCCAGCAGTTTACTGGTCGGGGATGGCTACACCTTC.

V and J are TRBV13 and TRBJ1-2, with D perhaps TRBD1 (5 bases). Trimming removed 5 bases from V and 4 bases from J, with 17 bases in between. The CDR3 contains 15 residues. From germline, CDR1 is PRHDT and CDR2 FYEKMQ (reference sequence). CDR3 sequence: CASSPGTGGFYGYTF. In nucleotides, the CDR3 is TGTGCCAGCAGCCCAGGGACCGGGGGGTTCTATGGCTACACCTTC.

The gene calls are TRBV30 and TRBJ2-3; 14 bases are shared with TRBD2. Germline CDR1 is GTSNPN and CDR2 is SVGIG (reference sequence). The trim removed 1 base at V and 5 bases at J, leaving 2 bases unmatched. CDR3 length: 15 amino acids. CDR3 amino acids: CAWSAGTSGGDTQYF. The CDR3, as DNA: TGTGCCTGGAGTGCGGGGACTAGCGGGGGAGATACGCAGTATTTT.

This clone was seen only once. The chain is built from TRBV10-1 and TRBJ2-6, with 12 bases identical to TRBD1. With 4 bases clipped from V and 4 bases from J, the junction kept 8 bases outside the gene matches. The length of the CDR3 is 18 residues. CDR1 WNHNN and CDR2 SYGVQD come from the germline V gene (reference sequence). CDR3 sequence reads: CASSGPGTGGEGANVLTF. In nucleotides, the CDR3 is TGCGCCAGCAGTGGGCCCGGGACAGGGGGCGAAGGGGCCAACGTCCTGACTTTC.

The chain is built from TRBV18 and TRBJ1-4, with D unclear. Between the trimmed V and J ends, which lost 3 bases and 7 bases, there was a span of 15 bases. CDR3 length equals 15 residues. The germline CDR1 and CDR2 sequences are KGHSH and LQKENI. CDR3: CASSPPGQWSEKLFF. The CDR3 bases are TGTGCCAGCTCACCCCCGGGTCAATGGAGTGAAAAACTGTTTTTT.

This chain joins TRBV6-5 and TRBJ1-5; tentatively, D is TRBD1 (6 bases). V was cut by 6 bases and J by 4 bases, with 16 bases left in between. CDR1 and CDR2 (germline): MNHEY, SVGAGI. This CDR3 region has 15 residues. In nucleotides, the CDR3 is TGTGCCAGCAGCCCAGGACAGAGGGGAAATCAGCCCCAGCATTTT. It encodes CASSPGQRGNQPQHF.

The chain is built from TRBV5-1 and TRBJ2-2; D perhaps matches TRBD2 (6 bases). V lost 2 bases and J 6 bases, leaving 14 bases between the germline ends. Germline CDR1 is SGHRS and CDR2 is YFSETQ. This CDR3 region has 15 residues. Here the CDR3 reads CASSFGVGGAGELFF. CDR3 nucleotides: TGCGCCAGCAGCTTCGGGGTTGGAGGGGCCGGGGAGCTGTTTTTT.